Each of the 14 T cell receptor beta chains below was sequenced from the same sample in a study of T cell responses to AZD1222 COVID-19 vaccine (dated by TCRdb to the early 2020s). The time point label, as the study defines it: baseline before first vaccination. Library preparation used the immunoSEQ multiplex PCR assay. Held by TCRdb, this immuneACCESS table contains in-frame sequences only and omits some clones. Under half of the omission traces to an unresolved V gene where checked; the cause of the rest is unknown. This sample lists roughly 50,000 clones; around 90% were detected once. Around 2% of the sample is held by the ten biggest clonotypes. Specimen: peripheral blood, collected on day 0 of AZD1222 vaccination. The receptors were gathered from an adult in good health.

The chain carries TRBV7-8 and TRBJ2-1; 9 bases agree with TRBD2. Germline-derived CDR1 and CDR2 are SGHVS and FQNEAQ. The CDR3 sequence is 16 residues long. V gave up 5 bases and J gave up 5 bases; unmatched junction bases: 10. The CDR3: CASSAGGAGSHNEQFF. The CDR3 DNA sequence: TGTGCCAGCAGCGCGGGGGGGGCAGGCAGCCACAATGAGCAGTTCTTC. Based on the CDR3 plus reference TRBV7-8 and TRBJ2-1, the full variable domain is GAGVSQSPRYKVAKRGQDVALRCDPISGHVSLFWYQQALGQGPEFLTYFQNEAQLDKSGLPSDRFFAERPEGSVSTLKIQRTQQEDSAVYLCASSAGGAGSHNEQFFGPGTRLTVL.

This clone was seen only once. Written as DNA, the CDR3 is TGTGCCAGCAGCCCCTCTATTAAGACTGAAGCTTTCTTT. It encodes CASSPSIKTEAFF. The chain is built from TRBV7-9 and TRBJ1-1; no clear D. V was pared by 5 bases and J by 5 bases, with 12 bases between. This CDR3 has 13 residues. Germline assignment: CDR1 SEHNR and CDR2 FQNEAQ (reference sequence).

J is TRBJ2-3 and V is TRBV6-5; 13 bases agree with TRBD2. The J segment lost 7 bases and the V segment lost 7 bases, leaving 8 bases of the junction unmatched. CDR3 length: 15 residues. Germline CDR1 reads MNHEY; CDR2 reads SVGAGI. The CDR3 DNA reads TGTGCCAGCAATGGACTAGCGGGAGTAGTACATACGCAGTATTTT. This encodes CASNGLAGVVHTQYF.

J is TRBJ2-7 and V is TRBV10-3, with D possibly matching TRBD2 (5 bases). Germline loops: CDR1 ENHRY, CDR2 SYGVKD. The V gene lost 0 bases and the J gene lost 6 bases, with 18 bases spanning the gap. The CDR3 runs to 16 residues. The CDR3 loop reads CAISESTPGILGEQYF. The CDR3 region has the DNA TGTGCCATCAGTGAGTCGACTCCGGGAATTCTGGGCGAGCAGTACTTC.

The chain combines TRBV19 with TRBJ2-1, with a possible D match to TRBD2 (6 bases). V shed 7 bases and J shed 6 bases, with 25 bases lying between them. Germline V gives CDR1 LNHDA, CDR2 SQIVND (reference sequence). The CDR3 has 17 amino acids. CDR3 residues: CASISRDSSGRGNEQFF. In DNA form, the CDR3 reads TGTGCCAGTATCTCCCGGGACTCGTCAGGGCGGGGCAATGAGCAGTTCTTC.

The chain carries TRBV28 and TRBJ2-7; tentatively, D is TRBD2 (6 bases). CDR3 size: 15 residues. V lost 7 bases to trimming and J lost 5 bases, with 21 bases between them. Looked up from germline, CDR1 is MDHEN and CDR2 is SYDVKM. This CDR3 is CASNQLSGGLHEQYF. CDR3 sequence (DNA): TGTGCCAGCAATCAACTTAGCGGTGGCCTCCACGAGCAGTACTTC.

The sample holds one count of this clone. The gene calls are TRBV5-8 and TRBJ1-2; the D is unclear. V lost 0 bases and J lost 10, with 10 bases in between. This CDR3 spans 12 amino acids. Germline loops: CDR1 SGHTS, CDR2 YDEGEE. The CDR3 reads CASSLEVATYTF. The CDR3 region has the DNA TGTGCCAGCAGCTTGGAGGTCGCTACCTACACCTTC.

V and J are TRBV5-4 and TRBJ1-1; TRBD1 agrees at 10 bases. With 4 bases clipped from V and 1 base from J, the junction kept 10 bases outside the gene matches. The CDR3 is 17 residues long. Germline V gene data show CDR1 as SGHNT and CDR2 as YYREEE (reference sequence). CDR3: CASSTGTGAGKNTEAFF. The CDR3 coding sequence is TGTGCCAGCAGCACCGGGACAGGGGCCGGGAAGAACACTGAAGCTTTCTTT.

This chain connects TRBV19 to TRBJ1-2; D is unresolved. This CDR3 contains 13 residues. Germline V gene data show CDR1 as LNHDA and CDR2 as SQIVND (reference sequence). Trimming took 4 bases from V and 1 from J, leaving 7 bases between them. DNA of the CDR3: TGTGCCAGTAGTAACGGGATTAACTATGGCTACACCTTC. Translating gives CASSNGINYGYTF.

This clone was found once. The genes are TRBV10-1 and TRBJ2-2; no definite D call. The CDR3 is made up of 15 amino acids. V lost 4 bases and J 0 bases, leaving 9 bases between the germline ends. Per germline, CDR1 WNHNN and CDR2 SYGVQD (reference sequence). The CDR3 protein is CASSAVLPNTGELFF. Here the CDR3 DNA reads TGCGCCAGCAGTGCCGTACTACCGAACACCGGGGAGCTGTTTTTT.

This clone has just a few counts. V gene TRBV10-3 combines with J gene TRBJ1-2, with D possibly matching TRBD1 (5 bases). The germline CDR1 and CDR2 sequences are ENHRY and SYGVKD. The CDR3 covers 17 residues. The V end lost 4 bases, the J end lost 5 bases, and 23 bases lay between the germline ends. CDR3 residues: CAISVTSGTLDVYGYTF. The CDR3 DNA sequence: TGTGCCATCAGTGTGACCTCCGGGACTCTAGACGTTTATGGCTACACCTTC.

The chain combines TRBV10-3 with TRBJ2-7; no clear D gene. The V and J ends lost 2 bases and 5 bases respectively, with 16 bases between them. The CDR3 loop spans 15 amino acids. The germline CDR1 and CDR2 sequences are ENHRY and SYGVKD. CDR3 protein: CAISEPDPYGHEQYF. In DNA form, the CDR3 reads TGTGCCATCAGTGAGCCCGACCCATATGGACACGAGCAGTACTTC.

V usage is TRBV5-4 and J usage is TRBJ2-6; D not certain. Germline values: CDR1 SGHNT, CDR2 YYREEE (reference sequence). CDR3 size: 16 residues. Trimming removed 0 bases from V and 0 bases from J, with 7 bases in between. The CDR3 DNA is TGTGCCAGCAGCTTGGATTTTCCCTCTGGGGCCAACGTCCTGACTTTC. The encoded protein is CASSLDFPSGANVLTF.

The CDR3 DNA is TGCGCCAGCAGCTTGGCTAGCGGAAGCTCCTACAATGAGCAGTTCTTC. Translating gives CASSLASGSSYNEQFF. The chain carries TRBV5-1 and TRBJ2-1; 7 nucleotides align to TRBD2. The V segment lost 0 bases and the J segment 0 bases; nucleotides outside the gene matches: 3. The CDR3 is made up of 16 amino acids. The germline CDR1 and CDR2 sequences are SGHRS and YFSETQ.